The TCR beta chain under discussion was sequenced for a study of blood T cell repertoires in COVID-19. Whole-study context: Researchers got acute and convalescent COVID-19 samples from the United States, Italy and Spain. T cells, B-cell-depleted T cells, or PBMCs supplied cDNA or gDNA.

Original data processing: Nucleated cell number was recorded as an estimate derived from reference gene primer amplification. TCRdb keeps only in-frame clones here, not all; method: immunoSEQ multiplex PCR. V and J calls and clone size are copied from that table; D and trimming were computed from the DNA. The table records about 77,000 clones, 80% of them present only once. This clone turned up a few times. At one of its ends the junction is not consistent with the germline gene, which may arise from a read error. Germline CDR1 reads ENHRY; CDR2 reads SYGVKD. The CDR3 consists of 13 residues. Sequencing was done on a sample of peripheral blood. The chain links TRBV10-3 to TRBJ1-1; D not resolved. This clonotype was sampled from a woman between 65 and 79 years old with acute or convalescent COVID-19. CDR3 bases: TGTGCCATCAATGAGGCGGAGAACACTGAAGCTTTCTTT. Translation gives CAINEAENTEAFF.